A selection of T cell receptor beta chains follows, all from one sample in a study of blood T cell repertoires in COVID-19. Profiled with immunoSEQ multiplex PCR; TCRdb holds only in-frame clones, not every one. In the table there are about 99,000 clones, 84% of which are singletons. Material: peripheral blood. The receptors stem from a human donor in a cohort sampled during active or convalescent COVID-19. Both conserved end residues are trimmed from each CDR3. The order of the fields is V gene, D gene, CDR3 protein. The D gene is left open where the match is weak.

v_gene: TRBV2
d_gene: -
CDR3aa: ASSEAIGGNTEAF

v_gene: TRBV19
d_gene: -
CDR3aa: ASRPGDPAKNIQY

v_gene: TRBV6-2/TRBV6-3
d_gene: -
CDR3aa: ASSYSGHRSSPLH

v_gene: TRBV30
d_gene: -
CDR3aa: AWSVTSEQY

v_gene: TRBV2
d_gene: TRBD1
CDR3aa: ASSELGQGAGDTQY

v_gene: TRBV5-1
d_gene: -
CDR3aa: ASSSADKLTEAF

v_gene: TRBV6-5
d_gene: TRBD1
CDR3aa: ASSRQGATNEKLF

v_gene: TRBV7-6
d_gene: TRBD1
CDR3aa: ASSLTGQGAANTGELF

v_gene: TRBV19
d_gene: TRBD1
CDR3aa: ASSAPTGAYQPQH

v_gene: TRBV12-3/TRBV12-4
d_gene: -
CDR3aa: ASRTGNTGELF

v_gene: TRBV29-1
d_gene: -
CDR3aa: SVLQGGTEAF

v_gene: TRBV7-3
d_gene: TRBD2
CDR3aa: ASSFSGLAGDDTQY

v_gene: TRBV29-1
d_gene: -
CDR3aa: SVDKSSKTQY

v_gene: TRBV5-1
d_gene: -
CDR3aa: ASSVRRATVGGYT

v_gene: TRBV21-1
d_gene: -
CDR3aa: ASSTKGLAGRRFYEQY

v_gene: TRBV3-1/TRBV3-2
d_gene: -
CDR3aa: ASSHPGRQF

v_gene: TRBV28
d_gene: -
CDR3aa: ASSTPLGQY

v_gene: TRBV3-1/TRBV3-2
d_gene: -
CDR3aa: ASSQDVGRGINQPQH

v_gene: TRBV19
d_gene: -
CDR3aa: ASSNQGRTEAF

v_gene: TRBV25-1
d_gene: TRBD1
CDR3aa: ASSGTPGQGSSYNEQF

v_gene: TRBV19
d_gene: -
CDR3aa: ASKGTISSYEQY

v_gene: TRBV19
d_gene: TRBD2
CDR3aa: ASSISLVSGGEQY

v_gene: TRBV24-1
d_gene: -
CDR3aa: ATSPGMNNYGYT

v_gene: TRBV6-5
d_gene: -
CDR3aa: ASSYSVSAYEQF

v_gene: TRBV30
d_gene: TRBD1
CDR3aa: AWSVRQGSGYT

v_gene: TRBV12-3/TRBV12-4
d_gene: -
CDR3aa: ASSTGLRAEAF

v_gene: TRBV5-6
d_gene: -
CDR3aa: ASSKRGTQETQY

v_gene: TRBV28
d_gene: -
CDR3aa: ASSLFSRDTEAF

v_gene: TRBV15
d_gene: -
CDR3aa: ATSRDRLGGSPLH

v_gene: TRBV27
d_gene: -
CDR3aa: ASSSLVKEAEAF